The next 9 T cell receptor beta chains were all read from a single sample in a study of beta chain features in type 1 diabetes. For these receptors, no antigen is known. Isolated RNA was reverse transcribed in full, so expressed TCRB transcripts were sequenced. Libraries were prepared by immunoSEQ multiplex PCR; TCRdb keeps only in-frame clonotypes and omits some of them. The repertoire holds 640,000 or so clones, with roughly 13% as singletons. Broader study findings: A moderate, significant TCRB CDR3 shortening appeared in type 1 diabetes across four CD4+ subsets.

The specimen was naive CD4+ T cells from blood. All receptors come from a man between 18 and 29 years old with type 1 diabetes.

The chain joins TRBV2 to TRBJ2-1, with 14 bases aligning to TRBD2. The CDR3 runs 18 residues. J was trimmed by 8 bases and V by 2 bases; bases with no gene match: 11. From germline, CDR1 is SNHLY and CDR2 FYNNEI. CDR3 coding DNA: TGTGCCAGCAGTGAACCTCCCGGACTAGCGGGGGGTGATGATGAGCAGTTCTTC. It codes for CASSEPPGLAGGDDEQFF.

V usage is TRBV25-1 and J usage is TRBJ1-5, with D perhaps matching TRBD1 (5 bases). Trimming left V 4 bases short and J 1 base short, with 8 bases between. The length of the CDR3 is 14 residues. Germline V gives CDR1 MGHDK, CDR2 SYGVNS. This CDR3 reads CASSAGGSNQPQHF. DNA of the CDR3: TGTGCCAGCAGTGCTGGGGGGAGCAATCAGCCCCAGCATTTT.

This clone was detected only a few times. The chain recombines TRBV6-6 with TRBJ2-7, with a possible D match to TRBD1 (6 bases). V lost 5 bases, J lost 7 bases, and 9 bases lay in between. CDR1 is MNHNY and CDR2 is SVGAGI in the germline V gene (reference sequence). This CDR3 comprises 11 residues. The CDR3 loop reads CASSTRGEQYF. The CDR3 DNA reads TGTGCCAGCAGTACTAGGGGGGAGCAGTACTTC.

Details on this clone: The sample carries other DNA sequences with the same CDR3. CDR3 bases: TGTGCCTGGAGCGCCGGGTACGAGCAGTACTTC. As protein: CAWSAGYEQYF. The V gene is TRBV30, the J gene TRBJ2-7; no definite D call. CDR1 is GTSNPN and CDR2 is SVGIG in the germline V gene (reference sequence). This CDR3 has 11 residues. Trimming shortened V by 3 bases and J by 4 bases, and 7 bases separated the two germline ends.

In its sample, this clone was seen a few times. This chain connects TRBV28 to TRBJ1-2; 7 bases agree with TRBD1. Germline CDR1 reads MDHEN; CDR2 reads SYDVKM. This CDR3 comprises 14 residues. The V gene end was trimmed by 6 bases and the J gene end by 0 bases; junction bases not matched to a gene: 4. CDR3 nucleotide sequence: TGTGCCAGCAGAAAGGGACAGTCTAACTATGGCTACACCTTC. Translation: CASRKGQSNYGYTF.

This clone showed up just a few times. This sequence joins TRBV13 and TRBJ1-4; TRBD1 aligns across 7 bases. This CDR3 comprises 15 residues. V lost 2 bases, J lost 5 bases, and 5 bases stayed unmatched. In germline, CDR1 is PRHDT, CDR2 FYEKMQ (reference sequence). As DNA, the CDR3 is TGTGCCAGCAGCTTAACGGGACAGCCCAATGAAAAACTGTTTTTT. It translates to CASSLTGQPNEKLFF.

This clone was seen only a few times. The CDR3, as DNA: TGTGCCAGCAATCGGGACTCGTCACCCCTCCACTTT. It codes for CASNRDSSPLHF. This rearrangement joins TRBV5-4 to TRBJ1-6; maybe TRBD1 (5 bases). CDR3 length: 12 residues. Trimming took 6 bases from V and 10 from J, leaving 11 bases between them. Germline CDR1 is SGHNT and CDR2 is YYREEE (reference sequence).

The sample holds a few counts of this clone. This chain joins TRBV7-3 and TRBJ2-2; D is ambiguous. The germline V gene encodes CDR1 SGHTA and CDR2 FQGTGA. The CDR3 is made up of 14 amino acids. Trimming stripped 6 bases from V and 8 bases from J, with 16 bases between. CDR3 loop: CASSSTLPGGELFF. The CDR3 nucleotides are TGTGCCAGCAGTTCCACCCTCCCCGGAGGGGAGCTGTTTTTT. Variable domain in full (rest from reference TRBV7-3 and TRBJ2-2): GAGVSQTPSNKVTEKGKYVELRCDPISGHTALYWYRQSLGQGPEFLIYFQGTGAADDSGLPNDRFFAVRPEGSVSTLKIQRTERGDSAVYLCASSSTLPGGELFFGEGSRLTVL.

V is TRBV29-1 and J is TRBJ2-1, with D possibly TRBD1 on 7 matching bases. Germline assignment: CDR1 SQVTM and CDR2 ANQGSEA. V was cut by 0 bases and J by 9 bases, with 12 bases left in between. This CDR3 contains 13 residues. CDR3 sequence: CSVEEEGAGEQFF. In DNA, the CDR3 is TGCAGCGTTGAAGAGGAGGGGGCAGGTGAGCAGTTCTTC.